This entry lists 5 T cell receptor beta chains sequenced from one sample in a study of blood T cell repertoires in COVID-19. This table comes from immunoSEQ multiplex PCR, and its TCRdb copy is limited to in-frame clones, with some not included. Of some 140,000 clones listed, about four fifths are singletons. The sample consisted of PBMCs or T cells enriched from blood (not recorded which). These receptors were taken from a man between 35 and 55 years old with acute COVID-19.

The rearrangement joins TRBV6-5 to TRBJ1-1; a possible D gene is TRBD1 (5 bases). Deletions cut 2 bases from V and 6 bases from J, with 13 bases between. Germline lookup yields CDR1 MNHEY and CDR2 SVGAGI. The CDR3 covers 14 residues. CDR3 residues: CASSYGGDGPEAFF. The CDR3 DNA is TGTGCCAGCAGTTACGGGGGGGATGGTCCTGAAGCTTTCTTT.

This chain uses TRBV4-3 with TRBJ2-2; D remains ambiguous. The germline V gene encodes CDR1 LGHNA and CDR2 YSLEER. The CDR3 has 15 amino acids. Trimming shortened V by 0 bases and J by 4 bases, and 9 bases separated the two germline ends. The CDR3 spells CASSQDRVSTGELFF. CDR3 DNA: TGCGCCAGCAGCCAAGATCGAGTTTCCACCGGGGAGCTGTTTTTT.

In DNA, the CDR3 is TGCGCCAGCAGCGGGACAGGGGGCCTAGGGGAGCAGTACTTC. Encoded protein: CASSGTGGLGEQYF. The chain carries TRBV10-1 and TRBJ2-7; 12 bases are shared with TRBD1. Germline lookup yields CDR1 WNHNN and CDR2 SYGVQD (reference sequence). The CDR3 consists of 14 residues. After removal of 6 bases from V and 7 bases from J, the junction contained 7 bases not matched to a gene.

The CDR3 DNA sequence: TGCGCCAGCAGCTTGGCGACCAGCGACACTGAAGCTTTCTTT. It is translated as CASSLATSDTEAFF. This chain joins TRBV5-1 and TRBJ1-1; no reliable D call. The CDR3 consists of 14 residues. The germline V and J ends were trimmed by 0 bases and 3 bases, with 9 bases remaining between them. Germline V lookup: CDR1 SGHRS, CDR2 YFSETQ.

The rearrangement links TRBV10-3 to TRBJ1-1; tentatively, D is TRBD1 (5 bases). The CDR3 runs 13 residues. Trimming removed 7 bases from V and 1 base from J, with 10 bases in between. Per germline, CDR1 ENHRY and CDR2 SYGVKD. The CDR3 spells CAITGGSNTEAFF. DNA for the CDR3: TGTGCCATCACGGGGGGGTCGAACACTGAAGCTTTCTTT.